Listed here are 21 T cell receptor beta chains from one sample, sequenced in a study of T cell changes during pregnancy in multiple sclerosis (dated by TCRdb to between 2017 and 2020). The library was obtained by the immunoSEQ multiplex PCR assay. TCRdb re-hosts the immuneACCESS table, in-frame sequences only. Its copies lack some clones; in the studies checked, an unresolved V gene accounts for under half of them, and the cause for the rest is not known. Counted in this sample were around 85,000 clones; 91% of them appeared once. The ten largest make up around 3.3% of the sample. Sequenced material: PBMCs, taken in the first trimester of pregnancy. The receptors derive from a female donor in good health, serving as a control in a pregnancy study. Some clones in this sample may be carry-over from other donors' samples.

V gene TRBV28 combines with J gene TRBJ1-5; no clear D gene. The germline V gene has CDR1 MDHEN and CDR2 SYDVKM. The CDR3 has 16 amino acids. V was cut by 4 bases and J by 1 base, with 14 bases left in between. The chain's CDR3 is CASSSTQVSSNQPQHF. The CDR3, as DNA: TGTGCCAGCAGTTCTACCCAGGTATCCAGCAATCAGCCCCAGCATTTT.

This rearrangement joins TRBV29-1 to TRBJ2-2; 9 nucleotides line up with TRBD1. CDR1 is SQVTM and CDR2 is ANQGSEA in the germline V gene. V lost 6 bases and J lost 7; bases outside the gene matches: 6. This CDR3 is built from 13 residues. CDR3 sequence reads: CSVPGQGVGELFF. CDR3 DNA: TGCAGCGTCCCGGGACAGGGAGTCGGGGAGCTGTTTTTT.

The CDR3 sequence: CASSYPGSYEQYF. The DNA for the CDR3 is TGTGCCAGCAGCTACCCCGGCTCCTACGAGCAGTACTTC. This rearrangement joins TRBV7-9 to TRBJ2-7; D remains unclear. Germline V gene lookup returns CDR1 SEHNR and CDR2 FQNEAQ (reference sequence). V was trimmed by 4 bases and J by 0 bases, leaving 7 bases between them. The CDR3 has 13 amino acids.

V usage is TRBV27 and J usage is TRBJ1-6; D is unclear. The germline V gene encodes CDR1 MNHEY and CDR2 SMNVEV (reference sequence). The length of the CDR3 is 15 residues. Trimming left V 5 bases short and J 0 bases short, with 8 bases between. The CDR3 spells CASSPADSYNSPLHF. CDR3 nucleotide sequence: TGTGCCAGCAGTCCAGCGGACTCCTATAATTCACCCCTCCACTTT.

The genes are TRBV5-1 and TRBJ1-2, with D possibly matching TRBD1 (5 bases). V lost 1 base, J lost 8 bases, and 27 bases lay in between. Per germline, CDR1 SGHRS and CDR2 YFSETQ. This CDR3 has 18 residues. The CDR3 loop reads CASSLRGTQGRRRDGYTF. The CDR3 nucleotides are TGCGCCAGCAGCTTGAGAGGGACCCAGGGTAGGAGGAGGGACGGCTACACCTTC.

The chain uses TRBV27 and TRBJ2-7; 11 positions agree with TRBD1. CDR3 size: 15 residues. With 3 bases clipped from V and 5 bases from J, the junction kept 6 bases outside the gene matches. In germline, CDR1 is MNHEY, CDR2 SMNVEV (reference sequence). The CDR3 loop is CASSLVGTGGDEQYF. The CDR3 coding sequence is TGTGCCAGCAGTTTGGTAGGGACAGGGGGAGACGAGCAGTACTTC.

The chain joins TRBV28 to TRBJ1-6, with a weak D call TRBD1 (6 bases). CDR3 length: 14 amino acids. V lost 6 bases and J 10 bases, leaving 16 bases between the germline ends. The germline V gene has CDR1 MDHEN and CDR2 SYDVKM. CDR3 region: CASSLSQGHSPLHF. DNA of the CDR3: TGTGCCAGCAGCCTTTCGCAGGGGCACTCACCCCTCCACTTT. Drawing the rest from reference TRBV28 and TRBJ1-6, the complete variable domain is DVKVTQSSRYLVKRTGEKVFLECVQDMDHENMFWYRQDPGLGLRLIYFSYDVKMKEKGDIPEGYSVSREKKERFSLILESASTNQTSMYLCASSLSQGHSPLHFGNGTRLTVT.

The chain joins TRBV27 to TRBJ2-7, with 10 positions matching TRBD1. CDR1 and CDR2 from the germline V gene are MNHEY and SMNVEV (reference sequence). The junction had 3 bases not matched to a gene; V was cut back by 5 bases and J by 5 bases. The CDR3 spans 13 residues. The CDR3 region is CASSAGTGDEQYF. CDR3 in DNA: TGTGCCAGCAGTGCCGGGACAGGGGACGAGCAGTACTTC.

The rearrangement links TRBV15 to TRBJ2-5, with D maybe TRBD1 (5 bases). The V gene lost 1 base and the J gene lost 5 bases, with 14 bases spanning the gap. The CDR3 length is 15 residues. Germline V gene data show CDR1 as LNHNV and CDR2 as YYDKDF (reference sequence). The CDR3 loop is CATSRGRKGVETQYF. As DNA, the CDR3 is TGTGCCACCAGCAGAGGGCGGAAAGGGGTCGAGACCCAGTACTTC.

The rearrangement uses TRBV5-8 and TRBJ2-7; 7 bases match TRBD1. Germline lookup yields CDR1 SGHTS and CDR2 YDEGEE. With V trimmed by 3 bases and J by 2 bases, 2 bases remained unmatched. CDR3 length equals 13 residues. The CDR3 nucleotides are TGTGCCAGCAGCTCGGGACAGCCCTACGAGCAGTACTTC. It codes for CASSSGQPYEQYF. Full variable domain (rest looked up from reference TRBV5-8 and TRBJ2-7): EAGVTQSPTHLIKTRGQQATLRCSPISGHTSVYWYQQALGLGLQFLLWYDEGEERNRGNFPPRFSGRQFPNYSSELNVNALELEDSALYLCASSSGQPYEQYFGPGTRLTVT.

V gene TRBV6-6 combines with J gene TRBJ1-1, with 9 bases fitting TRBD1. In germline, CDR1 is MNHNY, CDR2 SVGAGI (reference sequence). Germline trimming cut 3 bases from V and 6 bases from J; bases unmatched to any gene: 11. There are 16 residues in the CDR3. The CDR3 coding sequence is TGTGCCAGCAGTTATTTCGGACAGGGGATCGGCGCTGAAGCTTTCTTT. It yields the protein CASSYFGQGIGAEAFF.

The rearrangement uses TRBV5-6 and TRBJ1-3; D gene uncertain. The CDR3 has 16 amino acids. CDR1 is SGHDT and CDR2 is YYEEEE in the germline V gene. V was pared by 5 bases and J by 0 bases, with 15 bases between. This CDR3 reads CASSGRLRHSGNTIYF. The CDR3 coding sequence is TGTGCCAGCAGTGGCCGGTTAAGACACTCTGGAAACACCATATATTTT.

This clone was observed once. The V and J genes are TRBV6-5 and TRBJ2-2; tentative D call: TRBD2 (6 bases). The CDR3 totals 14 residues. The V end lost 4 bases, the J end lost 5 bases, and 11 bases lay between the germline ends. In germline, CDR1 is MNHEY, CDR2 SVGAGI. The CDR3 nucleotides are TGTGCCAGCAGTTCCCGGGACTCAACCGGGGAGCTGTTTTTT. Translation: CASSSRDSTGELFF.

This clone was detected only once. The V gene is TRBV28, the J gene TRBJ2-3, with TRBD1 as a possible D gene (6 bases). Per the germline V gene, CDR1 is MDHEN and CDR2 is SYDVKM. The CDR3 is 15 amino acids. The V end was cut by 3 bases, the J end by 1 base, with 11 bases between. The CDR3 region has the DNA TGTGCCAGCAGTTTTTGGGCAGGGGGCACAGATACGCAGTATTTT. As protein: CASSFWAGGTDTQYF.

Only one count was recorded for this clone. CDR3 coding DNA: TGTGCCAGCAGACTAAGACAGGGGTTGTCTGGAAACACCATATATTTT. Its translation is CASRLRQGLSGNTIYF. The chain carries TRBV27 and TRBJ1-3; 8 bases are shared with TRBD1. The V and J ends lost 6 bases and 1 base, in that order; junction bases with no gene match: 8. Germline assignment: CDR1 MNHEY and CDR2 SMNVEV (reference sequence). The CDR3 is made up of 16 amino acids.

The chain joins TRBV18 to TRBJ2-1; TRBD1 might be the D (6 bases). Germline V CDR1 and CDR2: KGHSH, LQKENI. Trimming stripped 3 bases from V and 8 bases from J, with 8 bases between. CDR3 length: 12 amino acids. This CDR3 reads CASSPRQDEQFF. CDR3 in DNA: TGTGCCAGCTCACCGCGACAGGATGAGCAGTTCTTC.

V and J are TRBV28 and TRBJ2-7; possibly TRBD1 for D (5 bases). The germline gives CDR1 MDHEN, CDR2 SYDVKM. V shed 2 bases and J shed 6 bases, with 11 bases lying between them. The CDR3 contains 13 residues. This CDR3 reads CASSLTGLGEQYF. CDR3 bases: TGTGCCAGCAGTTTAACAGGTCTTGGCGAGCAGTACTTC.

The V and J genes are TRBV15 and TRBJ2-5; 11 bases match TRBD1. The J call could be wrong; TRBJ2-7 is a better fit for the DNA end. Germline CDR1 reads LNHNV; CDR2 reads YYDKDF (reference sequence). The CDR3 spans 16 residues. The CDR3 reads CATSGGGTGGSYEQYF. The CDR3 nucleotides read TGTGCCACCAGCGGGGGAGGGACAGGGGGTTCCTACGAGCAGTACTTC.

The V and J genes are TRBV2 and TRBJ1-4; the D gene is possibly TRBD1 (6 bases). The CDR3 spans 17 residues. V was trimmed by 2 bases and J by 0 bases, leaving 13 bases between them. Germline V lookup: CDR1 SNHLY, CDR2 FYNNEI. CDR3 loop: CASSEPGDIPTNEKLFF. The DNA of the CDR3 is TGTGCCAGCAGTGAACCCGGGGACATCCCAACTAATGAAAAACTGTTTTTT.

The gene calls are TRBV19 and TRBJ1-4; TRBD1 agrees at 8 bases. Germline V gene lookup returns CDR1 LNHDA and CDR2 SQIVND (reference sequence). The ends lost 3 bases at V and 6 bases at J; junction bases unmatched: 6. The CDR3 is 15 residues long. CDR3 DNA sequence: TGTGCCAGTAGTATCCACAGGGGGGTTGATGAAAAACTGTTTTTT. Its translation is CASSIHRGVDEKLFF. The full variable domain, its missing parts supplied by reference TRBV19 and TRBJ1-4, is DGGITQSPKYLFRKEGQNVTLSCEQNLNHDAMYWYRQDPGQGLRLIYYSQIVNDFQKGDIAEGYSVSREKKESFPLTVTSAQKNPTAFYLCASSIHRGVDEKLFFGSGTQLSVL.

This clone was counted a single time. The chain couples TRBV18 to TRBJ1-1; 8 bases fit TRBD1. With V trimmed by 7 bases and J by 5 bases, 9 bases remained unmatched. CDR1 and CDR2 (germline): KGHSH, LQKENI. This CDR3 is built from 14 residues. The CDR3 loop reads CASCPTGAGTEAFF. The CDR3, as DNA: TGTGCCAGCTGCCCGACAGGGGCTGGGACTGAAGCTTTCTTT.